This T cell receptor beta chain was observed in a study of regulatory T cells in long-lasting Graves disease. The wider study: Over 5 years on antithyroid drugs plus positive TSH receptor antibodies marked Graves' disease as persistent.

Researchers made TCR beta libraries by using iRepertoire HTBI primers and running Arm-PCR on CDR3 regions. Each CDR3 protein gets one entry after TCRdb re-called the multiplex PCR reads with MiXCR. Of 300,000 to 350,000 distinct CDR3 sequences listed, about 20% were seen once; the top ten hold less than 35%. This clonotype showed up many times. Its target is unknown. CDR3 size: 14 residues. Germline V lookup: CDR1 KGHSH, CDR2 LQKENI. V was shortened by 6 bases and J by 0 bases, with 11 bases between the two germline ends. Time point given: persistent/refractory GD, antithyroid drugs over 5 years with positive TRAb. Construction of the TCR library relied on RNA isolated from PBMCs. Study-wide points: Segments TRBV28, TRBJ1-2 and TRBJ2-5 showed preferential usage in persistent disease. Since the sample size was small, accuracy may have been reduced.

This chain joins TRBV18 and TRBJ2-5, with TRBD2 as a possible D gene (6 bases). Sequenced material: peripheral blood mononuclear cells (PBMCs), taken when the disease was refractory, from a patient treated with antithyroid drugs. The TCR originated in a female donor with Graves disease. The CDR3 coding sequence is TGTGCCAGCTCGTCCGGGACTCACCAAGAGACCCAGTACTTC. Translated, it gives CASSSGTHQETQYF.